The rows below give T cell receptor beta chains drawn from one sample of a study of early T cells in non-severe SARS-CoV-2 infection. One entry per CDR3 protein, called by TCRdb with MiXCR from the 5' RACE reads. The repertoire has about 26,000 distinct CDR3 sequences, roughly 4.2% of them found once; the top ten carry about 5.6%. Sequencing was done on a sample of whole blood. Receptors were obtained from an adult who was a healthcare worker with PCR-confirmed SARS-CoV-2 infection or an uninfected control (not recorded which). The CDR3 runs from the conserved cysteine through the conserved F or W. A D gene is named only where the DNA matches it firmly. Rows may omit the clone size; those that give it use once, few, many or a size class.

>TRBV7-2|TRBD2|many|TRBJ2-7
TGTGCCAGCAGCTCCTCTAGCGGGGACACCTACGAGCAGTACTTC
CASSSSSGDTYEQYF
>TRBV29-1|-|few|TRBJ1-1
TGCAGCGTCGACCAGGGGAAGGGCACTGAAGCTTTCTTT
CSVDQGKGTEAFF
>TRBV12-3/TRBV12-4|TRBD2|many|TRBJ2-3
TGTGCCAGCAGGATTGAGCGGGGGGGCCGGGATACGCAGTATTTT
CASRIERGGRDTQYF
>TRBV6-5|-|-|TRBJ1-6
TGTGCCAGCAGTTACTCCGGGAGCTCCTATAATTCACCCCTCCACTTT
CASSYSGSSYNSPLHF
>TRBV5-5|-|few|TRBJ2-6
TGTGCCAGCAGCCCCCCACTGGGTCCCGTCTCGGTCTCTGGGGCCAACGTCCTGACTTTC
CASSPPLGPVSVSGANVLTF
>TRBV6-6|TRBD2|many|TRBJ2-1
TGTGCCAGCAGTTACTCCAACGGACTAGCGGGAGAGCAGTTCTTC
CASSYSNGLAGEQFF
>TRBV4-1|-|many|TRBJ2-3
TGCGCCAGCAGCCAAGAGTCCGACAGCACAGATACGCAGTATTTT
CASSQESDSTDTQYF
>TRBV19|-|many|TRBJ1-5
TGTGCCAGTGGGGACGGATATAGCAATCAGCCCCAGCATTTT
CASGDGYSNQPQHF
>TRBV20-1|TRBD1|many|TRBJ1-4
TGCAGTGCTAGAGATCCCACAGGGGGGGAAAAACTGTTTTTT
CSARDPTGGEKLFF
>TRBV7-6|TRBD2|many|TRBJ2-1
TGTGCCAGCAGCCAACTAGCGGGGGCCGGGAATGAGCAGTTCTTC
CASSQLAGAGNEQFF
>TRBV7-2|TRBD2|many|TRBJ2-4
TGTGCCAGCAGCCTATCGACTAGCGGGGGGGCCAGAAACATTCAGTACTTC
CASSLSTSGGARNIQYF
>TRBV10-3|-|many|TRBJ2-3
TGTGCCATCAGTGGGGACGGACCCCCAGCGGATACGCAGTATTTT
CAISGDGPPADTQYF
>TRBV4-1|TRBD1|-|TRBJ2-7
TGCGCCAGCAGTCTACTCAATCAACAGGGGGTAGGGTCCTACGAGCAGTACTTC
CASSLLNQQGVGSYEQYF
>TRBV28|-|many|TRBJ2-5
TGTGCCAGCAGCCGACCTGGGGAAGAGACCCAGTACTTC
CASSRPGEETQYF
>TRBV12-3/TRBV12-4|-|many|TRBJ1-1
TGTGCCAGCAGTTTAGGACCCTCTGCGGACACTGAAGCTTTCTTT
CASSLGPSADTEAFF
>TRBV25-1|TRBD1|many|TRBJ2-2
TGTGGTGCGGCGACAGGGTCGAACACCGGGGAGCTGTTTTTT
CGAATGSNTGELFF
>TRBV29-1|-|medium-sized|TRBJ2-4
TGCAGCGTTGCAGGGGTGGCCAAAAACATTCAGTACTTC
CSVAGVAKNIQYF
>TRBV28|TRBD2|many|TRBJ2-7
TGTGCCAGCAGTTTACAACTAGCGGTCATAAACTCCTACGAGCAGTACTTC
CASSLQLAVINSYEQYF
>TRBV15|-|medium-sized|TRBJ1-2
TGTGCCACCAGCAGAACGGCGGGGGGCAGTGGCTACACCTTC
CATSRTAGGSGYTF
>TRBV6-5|TRBD1|many|TRBJ1-2
TGTGCCAGCACGGGGCAGGGGGACTTCTATGGCTACACCTTC
CASTGQGDFYGYTF
>TRBV30|TRBD1|medium-sized|TRBJ1-4
TGTGCCTGGAGGGGTGTGGGGACAGGGAGGGAAAAACTGTTTTTT
CAWRGVGTGREKLFF
>TRBV18|-|many|TRBJ2-2
TGTGCCAGCTCACCTGTTACGACTACGAACACCGGGGAGCTGTTTTTT
CASSPVTTTNTGELFF
>TRBV3-1|-|few|TRBJ2-7
TGTGCCAGCAGCCAAGATTTGGGATTTGGGTACGAGCAGTACTTC
CASSQDLGFGYEQYF
>TRBV4-2|TRBD2|many|TRBJ2-5
TGTGCCAGCAGCCAAAGGACTAGCGGGGGACCTGGAGAGACCCAGTACTTC
CASSQRTSGGPGETQYF
>TRBV5-1|-|many|TRBJ1-2
TGCGCCAGCAGCTTGGACCAGGTTAACTATGGCTACACCTTC
CASSLDQVNYGYTF
>TRBV27|TRBD1|-|TRBJ1-1
TGTGCCAGCAGTTCGAGGGGGCGTTTCACTGAAGCTTTCTTT
CASSSRGRFTEAFF
>TRBV6-1|-|many|TRBJ2-7
TGTGCCAGCAGTGACTACTACGAGCAGTACTTC
CASSDYYEQYF
>TRBV2|TRBD2|many|TRBJ2-3
TGTGCCAGCAGGCCGACTAGCGGGGGTGCAGATACGCAGTATTTT
CASRPTSGGADTQYF
>TRBV9|-|many|TRBJ1-1
TGTGCCAGCAGCGTAGGGACAGATGAAGCTTTCTTT
CASSVGTDEAFF
>TRBV5-1|-|many|TRBJ1-5
TGCGCCAGCAGCTTGGGCCTTAGCAATCAGCCCCAGCATTTT
CASSLGLSNQPQHF
>TRBV6-1|-|many|TRBJ2-7
TGTGCCAGCAGGGGCGTGTACGAGCAGTACTTC
CASRGVYEQYF
>TRBV27|TRBD1|-|TRBJ2-7
TGTGCCAGCAGTTTAGGGGGACAGGGGTTCTACGAGCAGTACTTC
CASSLGGQGFYEQYF
>TRBV12-3/TRBV12-4|-|many|TRBJ1-1
TGTGCCAGCAGTTTACTGACAGTGGGGCTGGGGTACGCTTTCTTT
CASSLLTVGLGYAFF
>TRBV2|-|few|TRBJ1-2
TGTGCCAGCAGCGGAACAGGCGCCAACTATGGCTACACCTTC
CASSGTGANYGYTF
>TRBV29-1|TRBD1|few|TRBJ2-1
TGCAGCGTTGAGACAGGGGGGTACAATGAGCAGTTCTTC
CSVETGGYNEQFF
>TRBV11-2|-|-|TRBJ1-1
TGTGCCAGCAGCTCGCAGGGGAAGAACACTGAAGCTTTCTTT
CASSSQGKNTEAFF
>TRBV7-8|-|many|TRBJ1-1
TGTGCCAGCAGCTTAGGACCGGGGCCCATGAACACTGAAGCTTTCTTT
CASSLGPGPMNTEAFF
>TRBV7-2|-|medium-sized|TRBJ1-6
TGTGCCAGCAGCTTAGGGGCGGCCCTCCACTTT
CASSLGAALHF
>TRBV6-6|-|many|TRBJ2-5
TGTGCCAGCAGTTATACGGGGCGGGGTCAAGAGACCCAGTACTTC
CASSYTGRGQETQYF
>TRBV7-9|-|many|TRBJ2-1
TGTGCCAGCAGCAAGAAAGGGACCTTCAGCTCCTACAATGAGCAGTTCTTC
CASSKKGTFSSYNEQFF
>TRBV10-1|-|many|TRBJ2-1
TGCGCCAGCAGTGAAGCCATAGCGACATACAATGAGCAGTTCTTC
CASSEAIATYNEQFF
>TRBV20-1|-|many|TRBJ2-1
TGCAGTGCTAGAGAGGGGGTAGGCTACAATGAGCAGTTCTTC
CSAREGVGYNEQFF
>TRBV7-3|-|many|TRBJ2-2
TGTGCCAGCGGGGTCCACACCGGGGAGCTGTTTTTT
CASGVHTGELFF
>TRBV6-6|-|many|TRBJ1-2
TGTGCCAGCAGAAATCTGGGACTGACTAACTATGGCTACACCTTC
CASRNLGLTNYGYTF
>TRBV10-1|TRBD1|many|TRBJ1-1
TGCGCCACCCAGGGGGCTCGGAACACTGAAGCTTTCTTT
CATQGARNTEAFF
>TRBV5-5|-|many|TRBJ1-6
TGTGCCAGCAGCTCCCGGGACACAAGCTCCTATAATTCACCCCTCCACTTT
CASSSRDTSSYNSPLHF
>TRBV6-2/TRBV6-3|-|many|TRBJ2-3
TGTGCCGCCTCGGTAGCACTGGGAGATACGCAGTATTTT
CAASVALGDTQYF
>TRBV7-8|TRBD1|few|TRBJ1-6
TGTGCCAGCAGCTTAAGGGGGCTCGCTTCCACTTATAATTCACCCCTCCACTTT
CASSLRGLASTYNSPLHF
>TRBV24-1|-|many|TRBJ2-1
TGTGCCACCAGTGACACCCAAAGGAGGTGGAATGAGCAGTTCTTC
CATSDTQRRWNEQFF
>TRBV3-1|TRBD2|many|TRBJ2-5
TGTGCCAGCAGCCAAGTCGGGGGGGAGGGAGAGACCCAGTACTTC
CASSQVGGEGETQYF
>TRBV21-1|-|many|TRBJ1-1
TGTGCCAGCAGCAAAGTCAGGGTGCGGACTGAAGCTTTCTTT
CASSKVRVRTEAFF